A single sample gave rise to the 10 T cell receptor beta chains below, sequenced in a study of cytomegalovirus exposure and HLA in healthy donors. Clones were read by immunoSEQ multiplex PCR, and TCRdb kept only the in-frame ones, dropping some. The table includes about 150,000 clones, about 94% detected once. Sequenced sample: PBMCs. The origin of the receptors is a man between 18 and 29 years old in good health and CMV-seropositive.

The chain is built from TRBV29-1 and TRBJ2-3; D might be TRBD2 (7 bases). The germline gives CDR1 SQVTM, CDR2 ANQGSEA. The CDR3 has 16 amino acids. V was pared by 1 base and J by 0 bases, with 14 bases between. The CDR3 DNA reads as TGCAGCGTTGAAGGGGGGCTAGCGGATAGCACAGATACGCAGTATTTT. It specifies CSVEGGLADSTDTQYF.

The J gene is TRBJ2-3, the V gene TRBV5-1; the match to TRBD1 covers 8 bases. J gave up 0 bases and V 4 bases, and 7 bases lay outside the gene matches. Per germline, CDR1 SGHRS and CDR2 YFSETQ. This CDR3 is built from 16 residues. The CDR3 loop reads CASSTGQGPSTDTQYF. DNA for the CDR3: TGCGCCAGCAGCACCGGACAGGGCCCTAGCACAGATACGCAGTATTTT.

This rearrangement joins TRBV9 to TRBJ2-5; D possibly corresponds to TRBD2 (6 bases). The germline V and J ends were trimmed by 0 bases and 3 bases, with 6 bases remaining between them. The CDR3 spans 13 residues. Germline V CDR1 and CDR2: SGDLS, YYNGEE. The CDR3 loop is CASSVGGEETQYF. The DNA for the CDR3 is TGTGCCAGCAGCGTAGGGGGGGAAGAGACCCAGTACTTC.

The chain uses TRBV29-1 and TRBJ1-2; 11 positions match TRBD1. V was pared by 8 bases and J by 4 bases, with 12 bases of the junction left unmatched. The CDR3 is 15 residues long. Per germline, CDR1 SQVTM and CDR2 ANQGSEA. CDR3 in amino acids: CSTSPGQGVAYGYTF. CDR3 in DNA: TGCAGCACAAGTCCGGGACAGGGGGTCGCCTATGGCTACACCTTC. Full variable domain (remainder filled in from reference TRBV29-1 and TRBJ1-2): SAVISQKPSRDICQRGTSLTIQCQVDSQVTMMFWYRQQPGQSLTLIATANQGSEATYESGFVIDKFPISRPNLTFSTLTVSNMSPEDSSIYLCSTSPGQGVAYGYTFGSGTRLTVV.

This chain links TRBV7-2 with TRBJ1-1; D gene ambiguous. This CDR3 is 12 amino acids long. The germline CDR1 and CDR2 sequences are SGHTA and FQGNSA. With 4 bases removed from V and 10 bases from J, the gap between germline ends came to 13 bases. In DNA form, the CDR3 reads TGTGCCAGCAGCTGGGGAGGGAACGGAGCTTTCTTT. It codes for CASSWGGNGAFF.

The sample holds one count of this clone. V usage is TRBV9 and J usage is TRBJ2-2, with TRBD2 as a possible D gene (5 bases). Trimming cost V 0 bases and J 6 bases, with 18 bases left between them. The CDR3 is made up of 17 amino acids. Germline CDR1 is SGDLS and CDR2 is YYNGEE. CDR3 protein: CASSVDPRGSTSGELFF. In nucleotides, the CDR3 is TGTGCCAGCAGCGTAGATCCTCGCGGGTCCACTTCCGGGGAGCTGTTTTTT.

In this sample, this clone turned up once. V and J are TRBV29-1 and TRBJ1-1; maybe TRBD1 (5 bases). V dropped 5 bases and J dropped 2 bases, with 9 bases sitting between them. CDR1 SQVTM and CDR2 ANQGSEA come from the germline V gene. The CDR3 covers 12 residues. CDR3 residues: CSVSTANTEAFF. In nucleotides, the CDR3 is TGCAGCGTTTCGACAGCTAACACTGAAGCTTTCTTT. Based on the CDR3 plus reference TRBV29-1 and TRBJ1-1, the full variable domain is SAVISQKPSRDICQRGTSLTIQCQVDSQVTMMFWYRQQPGQSLTLIATANQGSEATYESGFVIDKFPISRPNLTFSTLTVSNMSPEDSSIYLCSVSTANTEAFFGQGTRLTVV.

The V call is TRBV5-4, the J call TRBJ2-1, with D maybe TRBD2 (7 bases). Germline loops: CDR1 SGHNT, CDR2 YYREEE (reference sequence). This CDR3 spans 17 amino acids. Trimming cost V 4 bases and J 4 bases, with 21 bases left between them. This CDR3 reads CASSPVLGAGAYNEQFF. The DNA for the CDR3 is TGTGCCAGCAGCCCGGTTTTGGGGGCGGGAGCTTACAATGAGCAGTTCTTC. Based on the CDR3 plus reference TRBV5-4 and TRBJ2-1, the full variable domain is ETGVTQSPTHLIKTRGQQVTLRCSSQSGHNTVSWYQQALGQGPQFIFQYYREEENGRGNFPPRFSGLQFPNYSSELNVNALELDDSALYLCASSPVLGAGAYNEQFFGPGTRLTVL.

The genes are TRBV6-5 and TRBJ2-3; 10 nucleotides agree with TRBD1. The germline CDR1 and CDR2 sequences are MNHEY and SVGAGI. Trimming removed 6 bases from V and 1 base from J; junction bases left unmatched: 1. The CDR3 runs to 14 residues. The CDR3, as DNA: TGTGCCAGCAGGGGGACAGGGGGCACAGATACGCAGTATTTT. Encoded protein: CASRGTGGTDTQYF.

V gene TRBV5-4 combines with J gene TRBJ2-2; 10 bases align to TRBD2. Germline assignment: CDR1 SGHNT and CDR2 YYREEE (reference sequence). The CDR3 sequence is 16 residues long. V shed 4 bases, J shed 5 bases, and the junction held 8 bases outside the gene matches. The CDR3 is CASSGGLAGATGELFF. CDR3 DNA: TGTGCCAGCAGCGGCGGGCTAGCGGGAGCGACCGGGGAGCTGTTTTTT.